This TCR beta chain was sequenced during a study of blood T cell repertoires in COVID-19. CDR1 KGHSH and CDR2 LQKENI come from the germline V gene. CDR3 length equals 16 residues. The V gene end was trimmed by 3 bases and the J gene end by 8 bases; junction bases not matched to a gene: 9. As handled by the study authors: Counts of nucleated cells, estimated from reference gene primer amplification, were obtained. Assay used: immunoSEQ multiplex PCR; TCRdb lists only in-frame clones, some missing. V, J and clone size derive from that table, while D and trimming were established from the DNA sequence. This table holds approximately 170,000 clones, around 89% found once.

J is TRBJ1-4 and V is TRBV18; 10 bases align to TRBD1. Sequencing used peripheral blood. The TCR comes from a man in his fifties or sixties who had recovered from COVID-19. Here the CDR3 reads CASSPQGQGRGEKLFF. DNA for the CDR3: TGTGCCAGCTCACCTCAGGGACAGGGGAGAGGCGAAAAACTGTTTTTT.